These T cell receptor beta chains were read from a single sample in a study of CD8 T cells in Susac syndrome. TCRdb reprocessed the immunoSEQ multiplex PCR reads via MiXCR and lists one record per CDR3 protein. This sample has over 100,000 distinct CDR3 sequences, with 85% to 95% found just once. The specimen was CD8+ T cells from PBMCs. The origin of the receptors is a human donor with Susac syndrome. The CDR3 runs from the conserved cysteine through the conserved F or W. Each record gives: clone size, V gene, J gene, CDR3 length, D gene, CDR3 protein, CDR3 DNA. The D gene is left open where the match is weak. Not all rows give a size; the values are once, few, many and, for expanded clones, a class.

NA	TRBV3-1	TRBJ2-6	18	TRBD2	CASSQLAGGRFGANVLTF	TGTGCCAGCAGCCAACTAGCGGGGGGGCGCTTTGGGGCCAACGTCCTGACTTTC
NA	TRBV4-2	TRBJ2-7	15	TRBD2	CASSQEGSGSYEQYF	TGTGCCAGCAGCCAAGAGGGTAGCGGGAGCTACGAGCAGTACTTC
NA	TRBV2	TRBJ1-2	13	NA	CATLLDTNYGYTF	TGTGCCACCCTCCTAGACACCAACTATGGCTACACCTTC
NA	TRBV29-1	TRBJ2-7	12	NA	CSVVDRSYEQYF	TGCAGCGTTGTAGACAGAAGCTACGAGCAGTACTTC
NA	TRBV12-3/TRBV12-4	TRBJ2-3	12	TRBD1	CASRQGSDTQYF	TGTGCCAGCAGACAGGGGTCAGATACGCAGTATTTT
NA	TRBV12-3/TRBV12-4	TRBJ2-7	14	NA	CASSLDAMNYEQYF	TGTGCCAGCAGTCTCGATGCGATGAACTACGAGCAGTACTTC
NA	TRBV4-1	TRBJ2-7	16	NA	CASSPRAQGTPYEQYF	TGCGCCAGCAGCCCCCGAGCCCAGGGGACTCCCTACGAGCAGTACTTC
once	TRBV2	TRBJ2-3	15	NA	CASTEGGASTDTQYF	TGTGCCAGCACCGAGGGGGGAGCTAGCACAGATACGCAGTATTTT
NA	TRBV9	TRBJ2-7	14	TRBD1	CASSLPGTGGVQYF	TGTGCCAGCAGCCTCCCCGGGACAGGGGGAGTGCAGTACTTC
NA	TRBV2	TRBJ2-3	15	TRBD2	CASSELAGAEDTQYF	TGTGCCAGCAGTGAACTAGCGGGGGCGGAAGATACGCAGTATTTT
NA	TRBV4-1	TRBJ1-5	15	NA	CASSQEGYGNQPQHF	TGCGCCAGCAGCCAAGAAGGATACGGCAATCAGCCCCAGCATTTT
NA	TRBV20-1	TRBJ2-1	10	NA	CSAKSDEQFF	TGCAGTGCTAAGAGCGATGAGCAGTTCTTC
once	TRBV4-3	TRBJ2-1	16	NA	CASSQDNGGGANEQFF	TGCGCCAGCAGCCAAGATAACGGTGGAGGGGCTAATGAGCAGTTCTTC
NA	TRBV20-1	TRBJ2-1	15	TRBD2	CSAPSLARGLWEQFF	TGCAGTGCTCCGAGCCTAGCGAGGGGACTATGGGAGCAGTTCTTC
NA	TRBV13	TRBJ2-5	15	TRBD2	CASSLVGGGEETQYF	TGTGCCAGCAGCTTAGTCGGGGGGGGTGAAGAGACCCAGTACTTC
NA	TRBV7-6	TRBJ1-6	16	NA	CASSLAEQGPNSPLHF	TGTGCCAGCAGCTTAGCCGAACAGGGTCCGAATTCACCCCTCCACTTT
NA	TRBV11-2	TRBJ1-6	16	TRBD1	CASSPKHRDRNSPLHF	TGTGCCAGCAGCCCCAAACACCGGGACAGAAATTCACCCCTCCACTTT
NA	TRBV5-6	TRBJ2-7	15	TRBD1	CASSPSDRELYEQYF	TGTGCCAGCAGCCCCTCGGACAGGGAACTGTACGAGCAGTACTTC
NA	TRBV3-1	TRBJ1-2	15	NA	CASSFNLGQHYGYTF	TGTGCCAGCAGCTTCAACCTCGGACAGCACTATGGCTACACCTTC
NA	TRBV19	TRBJ1-4	17	NA	CASSIHRQAVLDEKLFF	TGTGCCAGTAGTATCCACCGACAGGCCGTTTTAGATGAAAAACTGTTTTTT
NA	TRBV20-1	TRBJ2-7	15	NA	CSASDRQVLSYEQYF	TGCAGTGCTAGCGACAGACAGGTGCTCTCCTACGAGCAGTACTTC
NA	TRBV15	TRBJ2-1	13	NA	CATSSGDYNEQFF	TGTGCCACCAGCAGCGGAGATTACAATGAGCAGTTCTTC
NA	TRBV15	TRBJ2-7	15	TRBD2	CATSAGLAGAYEQYF	TGTGCCACCAGCGCGGGACTAGCGGGGGCCTACGAGCAGTACTTC
NA	TRBV29-1	TRBJ2-7	14	NA	CSVEDRRQGYEQYF	TGCAGCGTTGAAGATAGGAGGCAGGGCTACGAGCAGTACTTC
NA	TRBV12-5	TRBJ2-1	12	NA	CASGLIYNEQFF	TGTGCTAGTGGTCTTATCTACAATGAGCAGTTCTTC
NA	TRBV7-9	TRBJ2-7	14	TRBD2	CASSPSGEGTKQYF	TGTGCCAGCAGCCCAAGCGGGGAGGGGACTAAGCAGTACTTC
NA	TRBV29-1	TRBJ1-2	12	NA	CSVVFDGSGYTF	TGCAGCGTTGTATTCGACGGGAGCGGCTACACCTTC
NA	TRBV29-1	TRBJ2-7	13	NA	CSVEGTVTDEQYF	TGCAGCGTTGAAGGGACGGTGACGGACGAGCAGTACTTC
NA	TRBV6-4	TRBJ1-1	14	NA	CASSVGGGDTEAFF	TGTGCCAGCAGTGTCGGCGGGGGAGACACTGAAGCTTTCTTT